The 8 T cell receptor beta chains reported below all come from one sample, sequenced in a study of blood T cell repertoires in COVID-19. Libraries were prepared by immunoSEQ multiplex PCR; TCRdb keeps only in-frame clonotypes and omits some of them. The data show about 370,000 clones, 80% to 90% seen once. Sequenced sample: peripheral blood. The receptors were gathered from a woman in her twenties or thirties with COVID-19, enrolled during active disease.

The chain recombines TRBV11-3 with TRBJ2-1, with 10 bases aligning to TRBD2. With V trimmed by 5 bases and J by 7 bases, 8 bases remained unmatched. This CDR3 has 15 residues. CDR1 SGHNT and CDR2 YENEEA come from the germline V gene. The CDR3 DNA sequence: TGTGCCAGCAGCCCCCGGACTAGCGGCAGAAATGAGCAGTTCTTC. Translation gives CASSPRTSGRNEQFF.

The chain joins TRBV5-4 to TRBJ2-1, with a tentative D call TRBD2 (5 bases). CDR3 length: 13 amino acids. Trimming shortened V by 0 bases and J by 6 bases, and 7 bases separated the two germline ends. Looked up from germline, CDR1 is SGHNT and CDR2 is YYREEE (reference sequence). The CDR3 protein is CASSLDLANEQFF. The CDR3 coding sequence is TGTGCCAGCAGCTTGGACCTAGCCAATGAGCAGTTCTTC.

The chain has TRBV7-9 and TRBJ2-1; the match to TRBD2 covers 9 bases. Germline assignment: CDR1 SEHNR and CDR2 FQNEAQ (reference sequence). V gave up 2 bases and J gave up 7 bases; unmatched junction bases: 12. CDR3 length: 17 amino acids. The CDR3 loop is CASSLTQSGRRSNEQFF. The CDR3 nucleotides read TGTGCCAGCAGCTTAACCCAAAGCGGGAGGCGAAGTAATGAGCAGTTCTTC.

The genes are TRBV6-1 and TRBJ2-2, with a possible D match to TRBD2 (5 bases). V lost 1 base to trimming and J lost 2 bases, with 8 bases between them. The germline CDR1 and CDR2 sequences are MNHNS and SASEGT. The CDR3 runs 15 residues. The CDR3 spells CASSEGRFNTGELFF. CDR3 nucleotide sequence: TGTGCCAGCAGTGAAGGGAGGTTTAACACCGGGGAGCTGTTTTTT.

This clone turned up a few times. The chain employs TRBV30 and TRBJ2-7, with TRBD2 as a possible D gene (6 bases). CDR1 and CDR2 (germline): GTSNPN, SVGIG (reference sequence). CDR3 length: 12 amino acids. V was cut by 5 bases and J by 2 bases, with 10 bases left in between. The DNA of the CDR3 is TGTGCCTGGGAAGGACTAACCTACGAGCAGTACTTC. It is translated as CAWEGLTYEQYF.

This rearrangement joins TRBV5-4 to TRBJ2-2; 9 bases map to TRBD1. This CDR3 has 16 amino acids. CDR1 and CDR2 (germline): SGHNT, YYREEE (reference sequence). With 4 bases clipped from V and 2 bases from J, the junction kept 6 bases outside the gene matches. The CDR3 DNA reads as TGTGCCAGCAGCGGCCGGACAGGGGAAAACACCGGGGAGCTGTTTTTT. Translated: CASSGRTGENTGELFF.

The CDR3 protein is CASSKTGLAVYEQYF. CDR3 nucleotide sequence: TGTGCCAGCAGCAAAACGGGACTAGCGGTGTACGAGCAGTACTTC. The chain has TRBV9 and TRBJ2-7; 11 nucleotides line up with TRBD2. With 4 bases clipped from V and 4 bases from J, the junction kept 7 bases outside the gene matches. The germline V gene has CDR1 SGDLS and CDR2 YYNGEE. This CDR3 has 15 residues.

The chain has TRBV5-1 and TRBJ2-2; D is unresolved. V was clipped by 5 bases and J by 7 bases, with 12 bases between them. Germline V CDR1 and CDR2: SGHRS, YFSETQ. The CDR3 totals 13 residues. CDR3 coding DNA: TGCGCCAGCAGTTTCGACATTGTCGGGGAGCTGTTTTTT. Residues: CASSFDIVGELFF. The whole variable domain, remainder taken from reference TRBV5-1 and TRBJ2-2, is KAGVTQTPRYLIKTRGQQVTLSCSPISGHRSVSWYQQTPGQGLQFLFEYFSETQRNKGNFPGRFSGRQFSNSRSEMNVSTLELGDSALYLCASSFDIVGELFFGEGSRLTVL.